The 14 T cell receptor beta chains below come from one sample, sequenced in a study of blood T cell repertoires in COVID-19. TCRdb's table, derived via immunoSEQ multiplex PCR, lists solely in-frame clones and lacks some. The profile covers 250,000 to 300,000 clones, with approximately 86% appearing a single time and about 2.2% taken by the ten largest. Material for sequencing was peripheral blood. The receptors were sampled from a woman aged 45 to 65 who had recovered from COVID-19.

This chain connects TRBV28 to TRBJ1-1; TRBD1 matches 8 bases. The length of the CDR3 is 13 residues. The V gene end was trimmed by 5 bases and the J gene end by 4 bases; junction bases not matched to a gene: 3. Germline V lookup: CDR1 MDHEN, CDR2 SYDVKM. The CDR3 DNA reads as TGTGCCAGCAGTCCCGGACAGGGCACTGAAGCTTTCTTT. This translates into CASSPGQGTEAFF.

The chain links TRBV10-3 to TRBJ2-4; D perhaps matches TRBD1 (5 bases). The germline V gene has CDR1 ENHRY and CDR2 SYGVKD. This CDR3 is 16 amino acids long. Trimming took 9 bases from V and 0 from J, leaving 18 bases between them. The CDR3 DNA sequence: TGTGCCATTTCGGACACGGCCAATCTAGCCAAAAACATTCAGTACTTC. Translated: CAISDTANLAKNIQYF.

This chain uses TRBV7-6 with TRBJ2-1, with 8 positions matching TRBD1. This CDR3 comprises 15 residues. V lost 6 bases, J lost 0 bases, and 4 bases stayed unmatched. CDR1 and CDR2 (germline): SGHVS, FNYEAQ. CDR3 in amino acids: CASSSGTGSYNEQFF. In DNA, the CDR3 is TGTGCCAGCAGTTCCGGGACAGGCTCCTACAATGAGCAGTTCTTC.

The CDR3, as DNA: TGTGCCAGCAGGTTGGACAGGGTGATTCAGCCCCAGCATTTT. Encoded protein: CASRLDRVIQPQHF. The rearrangement links TRBV6-5 to TRBJ1-5; TRBD1 agrees at 8 bases. CDR3 length equals 14 residues. The J segment lost 6 bases and the V segment lost 6 bases, leaving 7 bases of the junction unmatched. Per the germline V gene, CDR1 is MNHEY and CDR2 is SVGAGI.

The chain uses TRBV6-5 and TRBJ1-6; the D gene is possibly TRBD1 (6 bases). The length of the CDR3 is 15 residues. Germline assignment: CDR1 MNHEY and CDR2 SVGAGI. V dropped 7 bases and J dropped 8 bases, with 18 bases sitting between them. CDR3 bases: TGTGCCAGCAATGGGTTAGGCAGGGGAGATTCACCCCTCCACTTT. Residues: CASNGLGRGDSPLHF.

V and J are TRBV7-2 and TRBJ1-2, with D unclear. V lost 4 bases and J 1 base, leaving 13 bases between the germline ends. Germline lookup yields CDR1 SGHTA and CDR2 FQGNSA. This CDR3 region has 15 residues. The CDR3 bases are TGTGCCAGCAGCTCACGGACGGGATTTAACTATGGCTACACCTTC. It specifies CASSSRTGFNYGYTF.

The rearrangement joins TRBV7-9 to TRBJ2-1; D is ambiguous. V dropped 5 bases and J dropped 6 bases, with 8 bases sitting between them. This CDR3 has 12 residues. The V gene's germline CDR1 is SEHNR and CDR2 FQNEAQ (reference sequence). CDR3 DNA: TGTGCCAGCAGCCACGACACCAATGAGCAGTTCTTC. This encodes CASSHDTNEQFF. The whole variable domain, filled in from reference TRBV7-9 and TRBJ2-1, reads DTGVSQNPRHKITKRGQNVTFRCDPISEHNRLYWYRQTLGQGPEFLTYFQNEAQLEKSRLLSDRFSAERPKGSFSTLEIQRTEQGDSAMYLCASSHDTNEQFFGPGTRLTVL.

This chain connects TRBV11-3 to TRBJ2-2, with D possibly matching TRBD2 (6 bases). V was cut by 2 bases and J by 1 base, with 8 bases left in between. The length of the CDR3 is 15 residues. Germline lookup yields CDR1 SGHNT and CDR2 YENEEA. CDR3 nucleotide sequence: TGTGCCAGCAGCTTAACTAGCAAGAACACCGGGGAGCTGTTTTTT. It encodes CASSLTSKNTGELFF.

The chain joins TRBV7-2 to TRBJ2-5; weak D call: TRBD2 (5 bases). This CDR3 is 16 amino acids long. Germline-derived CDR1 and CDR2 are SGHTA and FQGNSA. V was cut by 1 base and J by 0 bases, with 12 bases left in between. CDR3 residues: CASSLVRVAYQETQYF. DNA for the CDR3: TGTGCCAGCAGCTTAGTGCGGGTAGCGTACCAAGAGACCCAGTACTTC.

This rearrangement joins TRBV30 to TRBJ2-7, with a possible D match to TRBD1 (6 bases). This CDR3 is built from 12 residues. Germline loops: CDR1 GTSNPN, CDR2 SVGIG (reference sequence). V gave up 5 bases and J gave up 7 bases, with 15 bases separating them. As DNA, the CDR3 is TGTGCCTGGTCCCCACAGGGTTGGGAGCAGTACTTC. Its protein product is CAWSPQGWEQYF.

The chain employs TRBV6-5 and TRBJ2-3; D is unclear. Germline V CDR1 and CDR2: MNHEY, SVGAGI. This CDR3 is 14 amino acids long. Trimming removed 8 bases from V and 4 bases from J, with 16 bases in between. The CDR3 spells CASPPTVYPDTQYF. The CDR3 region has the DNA TGTGCCAGCCCCCCAACAGTTTATCCAGATACGCAGTATTTT.

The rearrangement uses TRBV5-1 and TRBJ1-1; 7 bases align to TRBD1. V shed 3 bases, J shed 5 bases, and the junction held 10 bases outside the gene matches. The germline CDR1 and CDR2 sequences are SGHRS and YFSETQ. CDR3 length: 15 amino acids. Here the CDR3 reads CASSSDPGQQTEAFF. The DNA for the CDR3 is TGCGCCAGCAGCTCTGACCCGGGACAGCAAACTGAAGCTTTCTTT.

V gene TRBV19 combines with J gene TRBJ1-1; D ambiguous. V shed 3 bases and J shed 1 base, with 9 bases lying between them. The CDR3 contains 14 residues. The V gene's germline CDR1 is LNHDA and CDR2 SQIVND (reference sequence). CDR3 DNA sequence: TGTGCCAGTAGTATTGTGGCCGCGAACACTGAAGCTTTCTTT. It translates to CASSIVAANTEAFF.

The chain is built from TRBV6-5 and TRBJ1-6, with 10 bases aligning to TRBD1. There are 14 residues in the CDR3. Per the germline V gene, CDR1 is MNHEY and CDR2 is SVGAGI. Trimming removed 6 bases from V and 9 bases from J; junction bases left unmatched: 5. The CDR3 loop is CASRLGQGGSPLHF. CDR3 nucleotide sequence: TGTGCCAGCAGATTAGGACAGGGGGGTTCACCCCTCCACTTT.